What follows describes a single TCR beta chain. TCRdb re-derived calls from the RACE reads in MiXCR, one entry per CDR3 protein. The table has roughly 250,000 distinct CDR3 sequences, 7% to 10% seen once. This entry belongs to a study of human T cells and chemical hapten exposure. CDR3 length equals 11 residues. The germline gives CDR1 SQVTM, CDR2 ANQGSEA. Trimming removed 4 bases from V and 6 bases from J, with 10 bases in between. The time point is: pre-sensitization, week 0. Treatment indicated: therapeutic diphenylcyclopropenone sensitization with weekly scalp DPC. This chain links TRBV29-1 with TRBJ2-7, with a weak D call TRBD2 (5 bases). This receptor was taken from a woman aged 40 to 50 with alopecia areata. Some clones in this sample may be carry-over from other donors' samples. Here the sequenced sample was whole blood, taken in connection with sensitization to the hapten diphenylcyclopropenone (DPC). The CDR3 DNA follows: TGCAGCGTTGTAGGGAGCGGCGAGCAGTACTTC. This gives the protein CSVVGSGEQYF.